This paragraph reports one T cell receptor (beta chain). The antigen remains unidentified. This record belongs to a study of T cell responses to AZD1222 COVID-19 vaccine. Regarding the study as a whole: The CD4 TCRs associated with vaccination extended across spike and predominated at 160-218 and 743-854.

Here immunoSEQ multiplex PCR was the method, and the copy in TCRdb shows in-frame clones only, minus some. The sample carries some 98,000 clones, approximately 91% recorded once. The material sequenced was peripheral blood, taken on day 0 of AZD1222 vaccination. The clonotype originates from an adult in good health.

The CDR3 DNA follows: TGCGCCAGCAGTCGGGGAGACCGGAGGGACAATGAGCAGTTCTTC. It encodes CASSRGDRRDNEQFF. This chain links TRBV23-1 with TRBJ2-1, with D possibly TRBD2 on 6 matching bases. TRBV23-1 is filed as an ORF, its function uncertain. CDR3 size: 15 residues. Between the trimmed V and J ends, which lost 4 bases and 5 bases, there was a span of 15 bases.